The 22 T cell receptor beta chains reported below all come from one sample, sequenced in a study of STAT5B mutations in CD4+ large granular lymphocyte leukemia. Clones were read by immunoSEQ multiplex PCR, and TCRdb kept only the in-frame ones, dropping some. This sample has about 26,000 clones, with approximately 84% found just once. The sequenced material came from CD4+ T cells from blood buffy coats. Every receptor here comes from a human donor in good health.

The J gene is TRBJ2-7, the V gene TRBV6-1; 7 bases map to TRBD2. V trimming: 4 bases; J trimming: 7 bases; junction bases outside the gene matches: 16. The germline gives CDR1 MNHNS, CDR2 SASEGT. This CDR3 is built from 16 residues. The CDR3 bases are TGTGCCAGCAGTGGGTGGGTTGGGCGGGAGAGTGGGGAGCAGTACTTC. Translating gives CASSGWVGRESGEQYF.

J is TRBJ2-7 and V is TRBV11-1, with D unresolved. V dropped 2 bases and J dropped 7 bases, with 12 bases sitting between them. Germline V gene lookup returns CDR1 SGHAT and CDR2 FQDESV (reference sequence). The CDR3 sequence is 13 residues long. CDR3 sequence: CASSLQPDGEQYV. In DNA, the CDR3 is TGTGCCAGCAGCTTACAGCCCGACGGAGAGCAGTACGTC.

The chain couples TRBV29-1 to TRBJ2-1; D call uncertain. Trimming took off 3 bases at V and 3 bases at J, with 18 bases between the two ends. Germline V gene sequence: CDR1 SQVTM, CDR2 ANQGSEA. The CDR3 totals 16 residues. The CDR3 DNA reads TGCAGCGTTGATTCTTGGGTAGAGTTAAACTACAATGAGCAGTTCTTC. Its protein is CSVDSWVELNYNEQFF.

The CDR3 nucleotides read TGTGCCAGCTCAGCCTCGGGGTCGAACACTGAAGCTTTCTTT. It translates to CASSASGSNTEAFF. The chain has TRBV18 and TRBJ1-1; D remains unclear. The germline V gene encodes CDR1 KGHSH and CDR2 LQKENI. The germline V and J ends were trimmed by 5 bases and 1 base, with 11 bases remaining between them. This CDR3 is built from 14 residues.

This clone turned up a few times. This chain uses TRBV28 with TRBJ2-2, with no clear D. V dropped 6 bases and J dropped 4 bases, with 6 bases sitting between them. CDR1 and CDR2 (germline): MDHEN, SYDVKM. The CDR3 extends over 12 amino acids. CDR3 sequence: CASRRFTGELFF. The DNA of the CDR3 is TGTGCCAGCAGAAGGTTCACCGGGGAGCTGTTTTTT.

The gene calls are TRBV12-5 and TRBJ2-1; 11 nucleotides agree with TRBD2. V lost 5 bases and J lost 0; bases outside the gene matches: 18. This CDR3 contains 21 residues. The germline V gene encodes CDR1 LGHNT and CDR2 FRNRAP. The CDR3, as DNA: TGTGCTAGTGGTCTACGCCCGGGACTAGCGGTCTTAGGTAGCTCCTACAATGAGCAGTTCTTC. Amino acids: CASGLRPGLAVLGSSYNEQFF.

Only one count was recorded for this clone. The V and J genes are TRBV7-3 and TRBJ2-5, with D possibly being TRBD1 (6 bases). The V and J ends lost 2 bases and 2 bases respectively, with 12 bases between them. Germline CDR1 reads SGHTA; CDR2 reads FQGTGA. The CDR3 has 15 residues. Written as DNA, the CDR3 is TGTGCCAGCAGCTTAGGGGGCCAGGGGCAAGAGACCCAGTACTTC. Its translation: CASSLGGQGQETQYF.

This clone is a singleton in its sample. The chain couples TRBV10-1 to TRBJ2-1; 10 nucleotides agree with TRBD2. This CDR3 comprises 16 residues. After removal of 2 bases from V and 1 base from J, the junction contained 2 bases not matched to a gene. Germline V lookup: CDR1 WNHNN, CDR2 SYGVQD (reference sequence). The CDR3 loop reads CASSEISGRSYNEQFF. The CDR3 nucleotides read TGCGCCAGCAGTGAGATTAGCGGGAGGTCCTACAATGAGCAGTTCTTC.

The chain employs TRBV6-4 and TRBJ2-5; D is ambiguous. V lost 2 bases and J 3 bases, leaving 7 bases between the germline ends. The CDR3 runs 13 residues. In germline, CDR1 is MRHNA, CDR2 SNTAGT. Here the CDR3 reads CASSDVSEETQYF. The CDR3 DNA reads TGTGCCAGCAGTGACGTATCGGAAGAGACCCAGTACTTC.

The chain carries TRBV30 and TRBJ2-3, with 9 positions matching TRBD2. Trimming cost V 5 bases and J 9 bases; bases outside gene matches: 3. CDR3 length: 11 residues. Germline V lookup: CDR1 GTSNPN, CDR2 SVGIG (reference sequence). CDR3 amino acids: CAWDSGRTQYF. The CDR3 nucleotides are TGTGCCTGGGATAGCGGGAGAACGCAGTATTTT.

The chain has TRBV7-2 and TRBJ2-7, with 8 bases that match TRBD1. The germline V gene has CDR1 SGHTA and CDR2 FQGNSA. The trim removed 5 bases at V and 2 bases at J, leaving 2 bases unmatched. The CDR3 runs 13 residues. The CDR3 protein is CASSRTGPYEQYV. CDR3 sequence (DNA): TGTGCCAGCAGCCGGACAGGGCCCTACGAGCAGTACGTC.

Only one count was recorded for this clone. The chain recombines TRBV7-2 with TRBJ1-1; TRBD1 matches at 7 bases. V lost 5 bases to trimming and J lost 8 bases; unmatched junction nucleotides: 8. The CDR3 has 13 residues. Per germline, CDR1 SGHTA and CDR2 FQGNSA. CDR3 nucleotides: TGTGCCAGCAGCCTGGGACAGCTGCTCGAAGCTTTCTTT. Protein product: CASSLGQLLEAFF.

The chain's CDR3 is CASRTFTGSGNTIYF. The CDR3, as DNA: TGTGCCAGCAGGACCTTTACAGGCTCTGGAAACACCATATATTTT. The chain links TRBV6-1 to TRBJ1-3, with D tentatively TRBD1 (5 bases). V was shortened by 6 bases and J by 0 bases, with 12 bases between the two germline ends. The germline V gene has CDR1 MNHNS and CDR2 SASEGT. CDR3 length: 15 residues.

This chain connects TRBV2 to TRBJ2-2, with D perhaps TRBD2 (6 bases). In germline, CDR1 is SNHLY, CDR2 FYNNEI. Between the trimmed V and J ends, which lost 2 bases and 2 bases, there was a span of 12 bases. The length of the CDR3 is 16 residues. The CDR3 DNA sequence: TGTGCCAGCAGTGAATTGGGTAGCGGTAACACCGGGGAGCTGTTTTTT. Translation gives CASSELGSGNTGELFF.

This clone was recorded a few times. This chain links TRBV4-1 with TRBJ1-1; D perhaps matches TRBD1 (5 bases). The germline V gene has CDR1 MGHRA and CDR2 YSYEKL. This CDR3 contains 12 residues. V lost 0 bases, J lost 11 bases, and 10 bases lay in between. CDR3 nucleotide sequence: TGCGCCAGCAGCCAAGACGTGGGGACGGCTTTCTTT. Protein product: CASSQDVGTAFF.

The rearrangement links TRBV10-2 to TRBJ2-1, with 11 bases lining up with TRBD2. V lost 3 bases to trimming and J lost 8 bases; unmatched junction nucleotides: 9. In germline, CDR1 is WSHSY, CDR2 SAAADI. The CDR3 is 16 residues long. In nucleotides, the CDR3 is TGCGCCAGCAGTGAACGCGAACTAGCGGGAGTGGATGAGCAGTTCTTC. Encoded protein: CASSERELAGVDEQFF.

This clone was seen only once. V gene TRBV19 combines with J gene TRBJ2-7; D possibly corresponds to TRBD1 (6 bases). The CDR3 runs 13 residues. V shed 4 bases and J shed 3 bases, with 10 bases lying between them. From germline, CDR1 is LNHDA and CDR2 SQIVND (reference sequence). The CDR3 loop reads CASSTRQDYEQYF. DNA of the CDR3: TGTGCCAGTAGTACCAGACAGGACTACGAGCAGTACTTC.

This clone was observed a handful of times. The chain is built from TRBV6-1 and TRBJ2-7, with 7 bases that match TRBD2. From germline, CDR1 is MNHNS and CDR2 SASEGT. This CDR3 has 15 amino acids. V shed 4 bases, J shed 0 bases, and the junction held 6 bases outside the gene matches. CDR3 nucleotide sequence: TGTGCCAGCAGTGTGGGAGCGGGATTCTCCTACGAGCAGTACTTC. This sequence encodes CASSVGAGFSYEQYF.

Only one count was recorded for this clone. The J gene is TRBJ2-5, the V gene TRBV5-1; 8 bases are shared with TRBD1. V lost 4 bases to trimming and J lost 5 bases; unmatched junction nucleotides: 7. Per the germline V gene, CDR1 is SGHRS and CDR2 is YFSETQ. This CDR3 comprises 14 residues. CDR3 bases: TGCGCCAGCAGCCCGGGGACAGGCGGCGAGACCCAGTACTTC. Translating it yields CASSPGTGGETQYF.

The CDR3 spells CASSSTTTGETQYF. CDR3 coding DNA: TGTGCCAGCAGCTCCACTACGACTGGAGAGACCCAGTACTTC. The chain uses TRBV5-6 and TRBJ2-5, with D hard to call. The germline V gene encodes CDR1 SGHDT and CDR2 YYEEEE. The V and J ends lost 3 bases and 4 bases respectively, with 13 bases between them. The CDR3 has 14 amino acids.

The chain has TRBV11-2 and TRBJ2-1; 14 bases match TRBD2. In germline, CDR1 is SGHAT, CDR2 FQNNGV. Unmatched junction bases numbered 4, after V lost 1 base and J lost 8 bases. This CDR3 comprises 16 residues. This CDR3 reads CASSLAGTSGSYEQFF. CDR3 DNA: TGTGCCAGCAGCTTAGCAGGGACTAGCGGGAGCTATGAGCAGTTCTTC. The variable domain in full, with the rest retrieved from reference TRBV11-2 and TRBJ2-1, is EAGVAQSPRYKIIEKRQSVAFWCNPISGHATLYWYQQILGQGPKLLIQFQNNGVVDDSQLPKDRFSAERLKGVDSTLKIQPAKLEDSAVYLCASSLAGTSGSYEQFFGPGTRLTVL.

Here the CDR3 DNA reads TGTGCCTGGAGGCGGACTAGCGGGACCCAAGAGACCCAGTACTTC. It is translated as CAWRRTSGTQETQYF. The chain links TRBV30 to TRBJ2-5; TRBD2 matches at 12 bases. This CDR3 region has 15 residues. The ends lost 3 bases at V and 1 base at J; junction bases unmatched: 3. Looked up from germline, CDR1 is GTSNPN and CDR2 is SVGIG (reference sequence).